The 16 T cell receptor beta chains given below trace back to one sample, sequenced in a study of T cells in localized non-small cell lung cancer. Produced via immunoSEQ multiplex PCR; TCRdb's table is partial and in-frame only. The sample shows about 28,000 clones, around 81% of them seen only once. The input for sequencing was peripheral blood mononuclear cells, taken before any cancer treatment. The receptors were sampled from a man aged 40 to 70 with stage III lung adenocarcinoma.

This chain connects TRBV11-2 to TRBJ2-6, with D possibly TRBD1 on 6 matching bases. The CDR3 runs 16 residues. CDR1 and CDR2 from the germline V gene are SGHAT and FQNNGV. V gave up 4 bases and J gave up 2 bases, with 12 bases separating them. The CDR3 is CASSSTGIAGANVLTF. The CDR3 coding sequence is TGTGCCAGCAGCTCAACAGGGATCGCTGGGGCCAACGTCCTGACTTTC.

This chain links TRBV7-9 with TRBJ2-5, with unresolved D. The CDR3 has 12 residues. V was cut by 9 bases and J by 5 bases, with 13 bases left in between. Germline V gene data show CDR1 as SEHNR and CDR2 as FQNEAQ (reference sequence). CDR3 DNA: TGTGCCAGTGCCGTGGAGTGGGAGACCCAGTACTTC. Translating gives CASAVEWETQYF.

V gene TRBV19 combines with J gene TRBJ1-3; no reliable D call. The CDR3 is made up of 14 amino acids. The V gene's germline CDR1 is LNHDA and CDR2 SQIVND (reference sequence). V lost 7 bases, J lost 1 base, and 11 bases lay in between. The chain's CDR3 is CASTLDESGNTIYF. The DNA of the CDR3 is TGTGCCAGTACCCTCGACGAGTCTGGAAACACCATATATTTT.

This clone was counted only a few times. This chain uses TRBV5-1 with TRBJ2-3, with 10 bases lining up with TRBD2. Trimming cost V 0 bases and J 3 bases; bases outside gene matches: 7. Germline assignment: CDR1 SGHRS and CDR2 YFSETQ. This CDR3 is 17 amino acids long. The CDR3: CASSLVGSGGNTDTQYF. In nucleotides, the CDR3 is TGCGCCAGCAGCTTGGTGGGTAGCGGGGGGAATACAGATACGCAGTATTTT.

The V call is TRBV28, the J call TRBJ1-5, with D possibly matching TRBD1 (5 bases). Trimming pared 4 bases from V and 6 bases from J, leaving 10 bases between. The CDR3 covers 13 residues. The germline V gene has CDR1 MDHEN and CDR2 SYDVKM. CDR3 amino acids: CASSSGILQPQHF. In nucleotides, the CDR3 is TGTGCCAGCAGTTCAGGGATTCTTCAGCCCCAGCATTTT.

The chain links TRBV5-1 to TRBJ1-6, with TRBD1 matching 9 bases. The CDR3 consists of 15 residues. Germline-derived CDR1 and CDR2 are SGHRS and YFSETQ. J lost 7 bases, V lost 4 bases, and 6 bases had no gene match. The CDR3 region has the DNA TGCGCCAGCAGCCGCTGGACAGGGGACAATTCACCCCTCCACTTT. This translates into CASSRWTGDNSPLHF.

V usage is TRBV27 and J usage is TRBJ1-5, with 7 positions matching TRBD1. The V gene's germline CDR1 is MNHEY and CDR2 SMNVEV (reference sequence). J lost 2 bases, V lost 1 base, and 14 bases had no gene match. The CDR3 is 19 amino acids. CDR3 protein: CASSLCLRGGGGRNQPQHF. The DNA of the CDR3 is TGTGCCAGCAGTTTATGTTTACGAGGGGGCGGGGGGCGCAATCAGCCCCAGCATTTT.

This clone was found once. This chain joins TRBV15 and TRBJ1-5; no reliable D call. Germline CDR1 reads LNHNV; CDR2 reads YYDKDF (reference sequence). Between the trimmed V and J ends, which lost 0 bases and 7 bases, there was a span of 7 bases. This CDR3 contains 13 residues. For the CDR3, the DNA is TGTGCCACCAGCAGAGATTCGGAGCAGCCCCAGCATTTT. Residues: CATSRDSEQPQHF.

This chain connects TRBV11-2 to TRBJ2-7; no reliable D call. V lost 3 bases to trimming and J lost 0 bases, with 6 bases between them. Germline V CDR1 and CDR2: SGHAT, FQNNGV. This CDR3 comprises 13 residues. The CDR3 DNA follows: TGTGCCAGCAGCTTCATAGACTCCTACGAGCAGTACTTC. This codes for CASSFIDSYEQYF.

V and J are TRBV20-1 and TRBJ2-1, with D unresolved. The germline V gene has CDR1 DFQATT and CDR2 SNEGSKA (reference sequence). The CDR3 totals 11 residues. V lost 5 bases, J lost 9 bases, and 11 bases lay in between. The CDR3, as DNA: TGCAGTGCTGGAATAGGTTTTGAGCAGTTCTTC. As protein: CSAGIGFEQFF.

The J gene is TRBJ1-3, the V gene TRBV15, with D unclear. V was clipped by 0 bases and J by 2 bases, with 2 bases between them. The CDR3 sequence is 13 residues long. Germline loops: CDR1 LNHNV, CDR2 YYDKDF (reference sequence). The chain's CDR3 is CATSREAGNTIYF. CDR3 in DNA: TGTGCCACCAGCAGAGAGGCTGGAAACACCATATATTTT.

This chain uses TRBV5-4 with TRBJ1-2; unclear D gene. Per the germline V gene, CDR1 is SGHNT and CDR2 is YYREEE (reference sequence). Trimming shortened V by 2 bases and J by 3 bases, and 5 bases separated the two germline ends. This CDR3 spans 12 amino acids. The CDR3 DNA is TGTGCCAGCAGCTTTTCGGACTATGGCTACACCTTC. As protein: CASSFSDYGYTF.

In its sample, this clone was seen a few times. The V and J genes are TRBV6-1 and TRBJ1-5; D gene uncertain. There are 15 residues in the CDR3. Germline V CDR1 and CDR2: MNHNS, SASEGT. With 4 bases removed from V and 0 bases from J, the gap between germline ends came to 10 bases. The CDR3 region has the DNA TGTGCCAGCAGTGGGGCACCAAATAGCAATCAGCCCCAGCATTTT. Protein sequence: CASSGAPNSNQPQHF.

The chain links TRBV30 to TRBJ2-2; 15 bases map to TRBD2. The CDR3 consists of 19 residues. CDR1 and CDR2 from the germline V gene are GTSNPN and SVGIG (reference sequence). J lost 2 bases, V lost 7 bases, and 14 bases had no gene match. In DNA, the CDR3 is TGTGCCTCCAACTCCGGGACTAGCGGGAGGACCATTAACACCGGGGAGCTGTTTTTT. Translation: CASNSGTSGRTINTGELFF.

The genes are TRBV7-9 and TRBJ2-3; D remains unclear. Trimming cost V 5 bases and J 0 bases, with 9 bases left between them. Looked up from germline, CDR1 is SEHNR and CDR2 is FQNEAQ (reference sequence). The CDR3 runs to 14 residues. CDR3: CASSPTLSTDTQYF. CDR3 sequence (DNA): TGTGCCAGCAGCCCGACCCTAAGCACAGATACGCAGTATTTT.

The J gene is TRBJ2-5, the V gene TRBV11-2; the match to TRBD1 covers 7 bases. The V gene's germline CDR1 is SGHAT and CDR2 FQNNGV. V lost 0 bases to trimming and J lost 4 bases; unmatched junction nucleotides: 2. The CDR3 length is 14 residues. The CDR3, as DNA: TGTGCCAGCAGCTTAGATAGGGGGCGAGAGACCCAGTACTTC. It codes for CASSLDRGRETQYF.